This T cell receptor beta chain was documented in a study of response to subunit inactivated influenza vaccine. One entry per CDR3 protein, called by TCRdb with MiXCR from the RT-PCR reads. The sample contains over 300,000 distinct CDR3 sequences, 21% of which appear only once. V lost 6 bases and J 0 bases, leaving 28 bases between the germline ends. CDR3 size: 20 residues. Germline CDR1 MNHEY, CDR2 SMNVEV (reference sequence). The chain employs TRBV27 and TRBJ2-3; possible D gene TRBD1, 6 bases. Sequences were derived from PBMCs from blood, sampled less than 22 months after vaccination. This TCR came from a man between 50 and 75 years old who received an inactivated influenza vaccine. The CDR3 spells CASSRLQGSRGGASTDTQYF. The DNA of the CDR3 is TGTGCCAGCAGCAGACTACAGGGCTCAAGGGGCGGTGCTAGCACAGATACGCAGTATTTT.